A single sample is the source of the 20 T cell receptor beta chains below, sequenced in a study of CD8+ T cells in alopecia areata. Following extraction, RNA underwent reverse transcription to cDNA, which served as the sequencing template. The data were produced by immunoSEQ multiplex PCR, yet TCRdb's version contains in-frame clones alone and is incomplete. Of about 170,000 clones detected, just over 65% appear once; the ten largest clones hold roughly an eighth. The sequenced sample was CD8+ T cells sorted from blood, obtained at week 0. All receptors come from a human donor with alopecia areata.

This clone was seen a few times. The chain has TRBV4-1 and TRBJ1-5, with unresolved D. V lost 2 bases and J 0 bases, leaving 8 bases between the germline ends. The CDR3 is made up of 15 amino acids. CDR1 is MGHRA and CDR2 is YSYEKL in the germline V gene. In DNA, the CDR3 is TGCGCCAGCAGCCAAAAGGTTCATAGCAATCAGCCCCAGCATTTT. Its protein is CASSQKVHSNQPQHF.

This clone was seen a handful of times. The chain carries TRBV29-1 and TRBJ2-7; D possibly matches TRBD1 or TRBD2 (5 bases each). In germline, CDR1 is SQVTM, CDR2 ANQGSEA. This CDR3 is built from 12 residues. Deletions cut 3 bases from V and 0 bases from J, with 6 bases between. The CDR3 DNA reads TGCAGCGTTGAGGGGACCTCCTACGAGCAGTACTTC. Protein sequence: CSVEGTSYEQYF.

This clone was found a few times. The chain combines TRBV2 with TRBJ1-3, with 9 bases fitting TRBD1. This CDR3 comprises 16 residues. Trimming at V came to 8 bases and at J to 3 bases, leaving 11 bases not matched to a gene. Germline V gene data show CDR1 as SNHLY and CDR2 as FYNNEI. The CDR3 protein is CASGGTGLTYGNTIYF. The CDR3 nucleotides read TGTGCCAGCGGTGGGACAGGGCTGACTTATGGAAACACCATATATTTT.

This clone was picked up a small number of times. This chain joins TRBV29-1 and TRBJ1-1; D perhaps matches TRBD1 (5 bases). CDR3 length: 13 amino acids. The V end was cut by 3 bases, the J end by 5 bases, with 13 bases between. Germline V gene sequence: CDR1 SQVTM, CDR2 ANQGSEA. The CDR3, as DNA: TGCAGCGTTGATGGGGCGGGAGGGACTGAAGCTTTCTTT. Residues: CSVDGAGGTEAFF.

The chain joins TRBV19 to TRBJ2-5, with a weak D call TRBD2 (6 bases). This CDR3 is 15 amino acids long. The germline V gene has CDR1 LNHDA and CDR2 SQIVND (reference sequence). V lost 6 bases to trimming and J lost 3 bases, with 17 bases between them. Here the CDR3 DNA reads TGTGCCAGTAGATCCTTGGGCGGGGCGGAAGAGACCCAGTACTTC. Translation: CASRSLGGAEETQYF.

The chain couples TRBV11-2 to TRBJ2-4, with D possibly TRBD1 on 6 matching bases. Germline V gene lookup returns CDR1 SGHAT and CDR2 FQNNGV. Between the trimmed V and J ends, which lost 5 bases and 3 bases, there was a span of 17 bases. The length of the CDR3 is 16 residues. CDR3 nucleotides: TGTGCCAGCAGCCTCAAGCCGGACAGCCGCAAAAACATTCAGTACTTC. Translation: CASSLKPDSRKNIQYF.

This chain connects TRBV13 to TRBJ1-1, with D unresolved. Germline CDR1 is PRHDT and CDR2 is FYEKMQ (reference sequence). CDR3 length: 13 amino acids. The V and J ends lost 8 bases and 5 bases respectively, with 15 bases between them. Here the CDR3 reads CASSTTAATEAFF. The CDR3, as DNA: TGTGCCAGCTCTACGACCGCGGCGACTGAAGCTTTCTTT.

The gene calls are TRBV29-1 and TRBJ2-7; D possibly uses TRBD1 or TRBD2 (6 bases each). Deletions cut 6 bases from V and 2 bases from J, with 14 bases between. The CDR3 covers 13 residues. The V gene's germline CDR1 is SQVTM and CDR2 ANQGSEA. The CDR3 region has the DNA TGCAGCGTCGACGTTAGGGGGGCCTACGAGCAGTACTTC. Its translation: CSVDVRGAYEQYF.

The V call is TRBV11-2, the J call TRBJ2-3; 7 bases match TRBD2. The CDR3 covers 13 residues. Trimming cost V 7 bases and J 5 bases; bases outside gene matches: 6. From germline, CDR1 is SGHAT and CDR2 FQNNGV. The CDR3 loop reads CASTGGGLDTQYF. The CDR3 nucleotides read TGTGCCAGCACTGGCGGGGGTTTAGATACGCAGTATTTT.

The chain uses TRBV7-9 and TRBJ2-5; 9 bases match TRBD2. Germline values: CDR1 SEHNR, CDR2 FQNEAQ (reference sequence). This CDR3 has 13 residues. V was clipped by 6 bases and J by 5 bases; unmatched bases: 4. CDR3 region: CASSAGGQETQYF. CDR3 nucleotide sequence: TGTGCCAGCAGTGCGGGGGGGCAGGAGACCCAGTACTTC.

This chain links TRBV9 with TRBJ2-1, with TRBD2 matching over 7 bases. This CDR3 spans 18 amino acids. Germline V gives CDR1 SGDLS, CDR2 YYNGEE. With 5 bases clipped from V and 0 bases from J, the junction kept 14 bases outside the gene matches. CDR3 amino acids: CASRGLTGGSSSYNEQFF. In DNA, the CDR3 is TGTGCCAGCAGGGGACTAACCGGAGGATCGAGCTCCTACAATGAGCAGTTCTTC.

This clone was observed a few times. The V call is TRBV4-1, the J call TRBJ1-3; TRBD1 agrees at 8 bases. Germline CDR1 is MGHRA and CDR2 is YSYEKL. V dropped 8 bases and J dropped 4; count of bases not matched to a gene: 4. CDR3 length: 13 amino acids. The CDR3 sequence: CASARDRGNTIYF. In DNA, the CDR3 is TGCGCCAGCGCGAGGGACAGGGGAAACACCATATATTTT.

The V and J genes are TRBV6-5 and TRBJ2-5; D uncertain. This CDR3 region has 13 residues. The germline V gene has CDR1 MNHEY and CDR2 SVGAGI. The V end lost 2 bases, the J end lost 0 bases, and 4 bases lay between the germline ends. The CDR3 loop is CASSYGYQETQYF. The CDR3 DNA is TGTGCCAGCAGTTACGGGTACCAAGAGACCCAGTACTTC.

This chain uses TRBV14 with TRBJ2-5; D not certain. The J call is uncertain, as TRBJ2-7 better fits the DNA end. The CDR3 loop spans 13 amino acids. Looked up from germline, CDR1 is SGHDN and CDR2 is FVKESK. CDR3 protein: CASSQGVSYEQYF. In DNA form, the CDR3 reads TGTGCCAGCAGCCAAGGGGTCTCCTACGAGCAGTACTTC.

This clone was detected a few times. The rearrangement uses TRBV25-1 and TRBJ1-1, with D perhaps matching TRBD1 (5 bases). Looked up from germline, CDR1 is MGHDK and CDR2 is SYGVNS. CDR3 length equals 15 residues. V shed 2 bases and J shed 5 bases, with 15 bases lying between them. CDR3 sequence (DNA): TGTGCCAGCAGTGAAGAGGGACGAATACTAACTGAAGCTTTCTTT. Residues: CASSEEGRILTEAFF.

The chain is built from TRBV13 and TRBJ2-2, with TRBD1 identical over 7 bases. The V gene end was trimmed by 2 bases and the J gene end by 4 bases; junction bases not matched to a gene: 4. The CDR3 consists of 15 residues. CDR1 and CDR2 (germline): PRHDT, FYEKMQ (reference sequence). The CDR3 coding sequence is TGTGCCAGCAGCTTATCAGGGGGAAGCACCGGGGAGCTGTTTTTT. It translates to CASSLSGGSTGELFF.

The CDR3 protein is CASSLVQGTHYEQYF. In DNA, the CDR3 is TGTGCCAGCAGCTTAGTGCAGGGTACTCACTACGAGCAGTACTTC. V is TRBV7-9 and J is TRBJ2-7; D is possibly TRBD1 (5 bases). The CDR3 length is 15 residues. Germline CDR1 is SEHNR and CDR2 is FQNEAQ (reference sequence). V lost 1 base, J lost 3 bases, and 13 bases lay in between.

CDR3 DNA sequence: TGTGCCAGTGCGGACTATAGCAATCAGCCCCAGCATTTT. This gives the protein CASADYSNQPQHF. The rearrangement links TRBV19 to TRBJ1-5; D not resolved. The V end was cut by 8 bases, the J end by 0 bases, with 8 bases between. Germline values: CDR1 LNHDA, CDR2 SQIVND (reference sequence). The CDR3 has 13 amino acids.

The chain recombines TRBV19 with TRBJ2-7; 9 positions match TRBD2. CDR1 is LNHDA and CDR2 is SQIVND in the germline V gene (reference sequence). The CDR3 consists of 14 residues. Germline trimming cut 8 bases from V and 4 bases from J; bases unmatched to any gene: 9. CDR3 protein: CASPNSGGSYEQYF. In DNA form, the CDR3 reads TGTGCCAGTCCCAATAGCGGGGGCAGTTACGAGCAGTACTTC.

This chain connects TRBV9 to TRBJ1-3, with a possible D match to TRBD1 (5 bases). The CDR3 consists of 18 residues. Trimming removed 3 bases from V and 0 bases from J, with 19 bases in between. Germline CDR1 SGDLS, CDR2 YYNGEE. The CDR3 spells CASSASPGGGGSGNTIYF. In DNA, the CDR3 is TGTGCCAGCAGCGCCAGCCCTGGCGGGGGTGGCTCTGGAAACACCATATATTTT.